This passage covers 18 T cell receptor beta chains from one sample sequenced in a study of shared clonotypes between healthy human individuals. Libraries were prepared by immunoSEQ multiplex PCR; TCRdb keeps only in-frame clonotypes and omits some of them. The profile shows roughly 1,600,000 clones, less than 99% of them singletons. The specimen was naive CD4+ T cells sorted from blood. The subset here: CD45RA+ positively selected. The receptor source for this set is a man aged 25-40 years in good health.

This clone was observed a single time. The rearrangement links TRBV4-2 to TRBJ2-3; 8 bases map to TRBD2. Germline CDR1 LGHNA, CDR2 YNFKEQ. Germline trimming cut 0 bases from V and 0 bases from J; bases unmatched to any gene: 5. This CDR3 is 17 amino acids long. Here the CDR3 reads CASSQETSGKSTDTQYF. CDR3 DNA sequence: TGTGCCAGCAGCCAAGAAACTAGCGGAAAGAGCACAGATACGCAGTATTTT.

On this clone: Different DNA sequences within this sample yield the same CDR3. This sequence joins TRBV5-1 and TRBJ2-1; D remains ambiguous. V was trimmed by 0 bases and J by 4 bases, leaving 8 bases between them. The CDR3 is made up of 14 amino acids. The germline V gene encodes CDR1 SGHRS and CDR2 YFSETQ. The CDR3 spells CASSLDGGYNEQFF. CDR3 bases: TGCGCCAGCAGCTTGGATGGCGGATACAATGAGCAGTTCTTC.

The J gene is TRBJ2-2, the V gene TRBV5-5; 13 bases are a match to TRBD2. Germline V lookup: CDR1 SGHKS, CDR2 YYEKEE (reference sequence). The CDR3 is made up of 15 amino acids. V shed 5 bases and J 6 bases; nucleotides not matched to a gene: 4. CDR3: CASSQLAGGAGELFF. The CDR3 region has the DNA TGTGCCAGCAGTCAACTAGCGGGAGGGGCCGGGGAGCTGTTTTTT. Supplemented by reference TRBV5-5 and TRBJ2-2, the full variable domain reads DAGVTQSPTHLIKTRGQQVTLRCSPISGHKSVSWYQQVLGQGPQFIFQYYEKEERGRGNFPDRFSARQFPNYSSELNVNALLLGDSALYLCASSQLAGGAGELFFGEGSRLTVL.

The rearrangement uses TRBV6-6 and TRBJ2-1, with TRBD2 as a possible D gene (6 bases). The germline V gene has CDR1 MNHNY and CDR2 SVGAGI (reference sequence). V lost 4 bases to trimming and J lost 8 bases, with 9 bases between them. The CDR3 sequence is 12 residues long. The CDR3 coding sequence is TGTGCCAGCAGTTTACTAGCACATGAGCAGTTCTTC. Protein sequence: CASSLLAHEQFF.

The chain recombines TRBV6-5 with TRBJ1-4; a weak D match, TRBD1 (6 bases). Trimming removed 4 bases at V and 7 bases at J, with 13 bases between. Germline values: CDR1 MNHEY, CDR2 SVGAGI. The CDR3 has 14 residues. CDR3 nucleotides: TGTGCCAGCAGTTTCCGGGGGCGTAGTGAAAAACTGTTTTTT. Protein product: CASSFRGRSEKLFF.

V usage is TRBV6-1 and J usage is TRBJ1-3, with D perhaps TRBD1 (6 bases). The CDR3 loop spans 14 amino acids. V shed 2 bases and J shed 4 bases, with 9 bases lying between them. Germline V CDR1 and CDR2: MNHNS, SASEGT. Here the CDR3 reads CASSEQGNGNTIYF. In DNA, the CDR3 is TGTGCCAGCAGTGAACAGGGGAACGGAAACACCATATATTTT.

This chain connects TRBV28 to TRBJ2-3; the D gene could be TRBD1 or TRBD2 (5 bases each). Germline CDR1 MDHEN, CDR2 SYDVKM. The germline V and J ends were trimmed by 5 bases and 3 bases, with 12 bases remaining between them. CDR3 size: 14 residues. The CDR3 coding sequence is TGTGCCAGCAGTGGGGCTAGCCATACAGATACGCAGTATTTT. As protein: CASSGASHTDTQYF.

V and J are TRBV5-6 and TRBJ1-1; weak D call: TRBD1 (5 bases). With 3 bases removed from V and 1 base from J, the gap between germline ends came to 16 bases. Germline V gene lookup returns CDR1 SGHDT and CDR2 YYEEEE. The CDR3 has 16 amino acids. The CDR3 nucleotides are TGTGCCAGCAGCTCAGTAGGGGAGGAAGCGAACACTGAAGCTTTCTTT. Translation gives CASSSVGEEANTEAFF.

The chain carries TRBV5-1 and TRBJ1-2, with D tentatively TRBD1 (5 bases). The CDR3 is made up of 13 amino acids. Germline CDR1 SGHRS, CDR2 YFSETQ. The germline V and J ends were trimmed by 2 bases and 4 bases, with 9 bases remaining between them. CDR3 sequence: CASSLGEVYGYTF. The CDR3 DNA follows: TGCGCCAGCAGCTTAGGGGAGGTCTATGGCTACACCTTC.

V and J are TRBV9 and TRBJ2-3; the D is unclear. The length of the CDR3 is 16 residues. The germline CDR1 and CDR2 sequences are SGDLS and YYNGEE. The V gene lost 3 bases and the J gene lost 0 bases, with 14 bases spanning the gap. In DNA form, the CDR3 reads TGTGCCAGCAGCGATAGGGAAGGTTCCAGCACAGATACGCAGTATTTT. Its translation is CASSDREGSSTDTQYF.

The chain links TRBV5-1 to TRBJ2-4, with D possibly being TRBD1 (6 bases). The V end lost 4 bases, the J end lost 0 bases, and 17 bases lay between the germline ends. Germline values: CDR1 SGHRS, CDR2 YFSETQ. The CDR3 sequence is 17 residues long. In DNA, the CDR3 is TGCGCCAGCAGCAAAAACCGGGACACCCTAGCCAAAAACATTCAGTACTTC. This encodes CASSKNRDTLAKNIQYF.

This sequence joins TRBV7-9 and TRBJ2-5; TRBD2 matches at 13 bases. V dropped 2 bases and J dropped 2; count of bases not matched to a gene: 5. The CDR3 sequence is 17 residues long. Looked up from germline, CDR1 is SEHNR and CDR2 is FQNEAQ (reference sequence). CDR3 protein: CASSLPGLAGIQETQYF. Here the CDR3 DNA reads TGTGCCAGCAGCTTACCGGGACTAGCGGGGATACAAGAGACCCAGTACTTC.

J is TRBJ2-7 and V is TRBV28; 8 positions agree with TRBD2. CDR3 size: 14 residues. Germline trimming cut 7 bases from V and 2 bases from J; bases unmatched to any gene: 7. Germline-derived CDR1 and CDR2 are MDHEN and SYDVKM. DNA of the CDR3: TGTGCCAGCATTCCGGGAGGGCCTCCCTACGAGCAGTACTTC. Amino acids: CASIPGGPPYEQYF.

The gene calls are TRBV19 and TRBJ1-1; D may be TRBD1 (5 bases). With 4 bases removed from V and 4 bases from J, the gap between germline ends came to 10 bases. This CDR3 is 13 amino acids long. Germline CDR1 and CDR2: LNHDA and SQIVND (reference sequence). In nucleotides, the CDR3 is TGTGCCAGTAGTACATTGGGGGGCACTGAAGCTTTCTTT. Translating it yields CASSTLGGTEAFF. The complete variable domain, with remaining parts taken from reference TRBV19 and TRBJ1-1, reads DGGITQSPKYLFRKEGQNVTLSCEQNLNHDAMYWYRQDPGQGLRLIYYSQIVNDFQKGDIAEGYSVSREKKESFPLTVTSAQKNPTAFYLCASSTLGGTEAFFGQGTRLTVV.

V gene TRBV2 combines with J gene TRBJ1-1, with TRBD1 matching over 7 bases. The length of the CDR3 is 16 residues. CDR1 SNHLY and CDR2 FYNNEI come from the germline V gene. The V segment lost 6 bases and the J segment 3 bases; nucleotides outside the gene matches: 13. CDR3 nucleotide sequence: TGTGCCAGCAGAAGGGACAGTATCGGTGCTGACACTGAAGCTTTCTTT. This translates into CASRRDSIGADTEAFF.

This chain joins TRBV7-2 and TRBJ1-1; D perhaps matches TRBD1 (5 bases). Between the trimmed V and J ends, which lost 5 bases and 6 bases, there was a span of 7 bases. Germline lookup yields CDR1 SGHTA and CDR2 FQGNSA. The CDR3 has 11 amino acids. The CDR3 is CASSRQPEAFF. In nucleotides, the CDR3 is TGTGCCAGCAGCCGACAGCCTGAAGCTTTCTTT.

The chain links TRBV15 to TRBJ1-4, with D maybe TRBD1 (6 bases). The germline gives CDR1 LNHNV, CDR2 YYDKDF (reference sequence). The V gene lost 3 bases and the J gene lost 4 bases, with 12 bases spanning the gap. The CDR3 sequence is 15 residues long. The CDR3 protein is CATSSQDSYNEKLFF. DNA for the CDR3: TGTGCCACCAGCAGCCAGGACAGCTATAATGAAAAACTGTTTTTT.

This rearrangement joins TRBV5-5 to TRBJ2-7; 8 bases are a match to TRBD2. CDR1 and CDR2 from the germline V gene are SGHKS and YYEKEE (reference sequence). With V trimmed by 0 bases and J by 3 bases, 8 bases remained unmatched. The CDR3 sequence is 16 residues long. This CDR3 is CASSLGVSGSGYEQYF. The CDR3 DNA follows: TGTGCCAGCAGCTTGGGGGTGAGCGGGAGTGGCTACGAGCAGTACTTC.